Only a few counts were recorded for the clone carrying this T cell receptor beta chain. This specimen comes from a study of blood T cell repertoires in COVID-19. On the study more broadly: PBMCs, B-cell-depleted T cells, or T cells were the source of the cDNA or gDNA that made up the material.

The Seattle patients, enrolled during active infection, were followed longitudinally. The assay was immunoSEQ multiplex PCR, and TCRdb's table has in-frame clones only and misses some. The sample records 300,000 to 400,000 clones, less than 90% being singletons. V dropped 2 bases and J dropped 4; count of bases not matched to a gene: 6. Germline V gene sequence: CDR1 MNHNS, CDR2 SASEGT. The CDR3 loop spans 15 amino acids. The rearrangement links TRBV6-1 to TRBJ2-7, with TRBD1 matching 9 bases. The sample was peripheral blood. This TCR came from a woman in her fifties or sixties with COVID-19, enrolled during active disease. The CDR3 sequence is CASSESGTGSYEQYF. The DNA for the CDR3 is TGTGCCAGCAGTGAATCCGGGACAGGGTCGTACGAGCAGTACTTC.